This T cell receptor beta chain was sequenced for a study of early T cells in non-severe SARS-CoV-2 infection. The CDR3 runs 14 residues. Trimming pared 2 bases from V and 2 bases from J, leaving 10 bases between. Germline V lookup: CDR1 LGHNA, CDR2 YSLEER. General study points: VDJdb matching skewed toward anti-spike CD8 responses, missing private and CD4 specificities.

Many counts were recorded for this clonotype. Its cognate antigen is unknown. Researchers attached unique molecular identifiers to individual cDNA molecules. MiXCR, run by TCRdb on the 5' RACE reads, gives a single entry per CDR3 protein. Of nearly 45,000 distinct CDR3 sequences listed, roughly a tenth were seen once; the top ten hold 9.7%. This receptor was taken from an adult who was a healthcare worker with PCR-confirmed SARS-CoV-2 infection or an uninfected control (not recorded which). This chain connects TRBV4-3 to TRBJ2-7; D is undetermined. Sequenced input: whole blood. The CDR3 region has the DNA TGCGCCAGCAGCCAATCCCGGGCCACCTACGAGCAGTACTTC. It codes for CASSQSRATYEQYF.